Listed below are T cell receptor beta chains from one sample, sequenced in a study of tumor-infiltrating lymphocytes in glioblastoma multiforme. TCRdb fed the multiplex PCR reads into MiXCR, producing one record per CDR3 protein. In the table there are about 9,000 distinct CDR3 sequences, about 80% of which are singletons. The sample comprised brain tumor tissue. The receptors were gathered from a male donor with glioblastoma. The CDR3 runs from the conserved cysteine through the conserved F or W. The D gene is left open where the match is weak. Size is stated for part of the rows, as once, few or many counts, or as a class when the clone is expanded.

>TRBD2|TRBV6-2/TRBV6-3|NA|TRBJ2-3|17
CASSYYRTSGATDTQYF
TGTGCCAGCAGTTACTATCGGACTAGCGGAGCTACAGATACGCAGTATTTT
>TRBD1|TRBV10-3|NA|TRBJ1-1|16
CAIRLGDRARDTEAFF
TGTGCCATCAGACTGGGGGACAGGGCTAGGGACACTGAAGCTTTCTTT
>TRBD1|TRBV4-1|few|TRBJ1-2|15
CASQARTGPLFDYTF
TGCGCCAGCCAAGCCCGGACAGGCCCCCTATTTGACTACACCTTC
>TRBD1|TRBV20-1|NA|TRBJ2-1|16
CSARDWVGTGYNEQFF
TGCAGTGCTAGAGATTGGGTCGGGACAGGGTACAATGAGCAGTTCTTC
>NA|TRBV14|NA|TRBJ2-7|14
CASSFRVASYEQYF
TGTGCCAGCAGCTTCAGGGTGGCGTCCTACGAGCAGTACTTC
>TRBD1|TRBV6-2/TRBV6-3|NA|TRBJ2-5|13
CASSTPGGETQYF
TGTGCCAGCAGTACCCCAGGGGGAGAGACCCAGTACTTC
>NA|TRBV11-2|NA|TRBJ2-5|16
CASRPQGRAIQETQYF
TGTGCCAGCAGACCGCAGGGCAGGGCGATCCAAGAGACCCAGTACTTC
>TRBD2|TRBV11-2|once|TRBJ2-2|20
CASTPSFDPGLAVNTGELFF
TGTGCCAGCACCCCCTCATTCGATCCAGGGCTAGCGGTAAACACCGGGGAGCTGTTTTTT
>NA|TRBV4-2|NA|TRBJ2-4|16
CASSQGGWVAKNIQYF
TGTGCCAGCAGCCAAGGAGGCTGGGTAGCCAAAAACATTCAGTACTTC
>TRBD2|TRBV4-2|NA|TRBJ2-1|16
CASSQDGAGGYNEQFF
TGTGCCAGCAGCCAAGATGGAGCGGGAGGCTACAATGAGCAGTTCTTC
>NA|TRBV6-5|NA|TRBJ2-7|15
CASSYWVSSHYEQYF
TGTGCCAGCAGTTACTGGGTCAGCTCACACTACGAGCAGTACTTT
>NA|TRBV20-1|few|TRBJ2-5|11
CSAKGDGTQYF
TGCAGTGCTAAAGGGGACGGGACCCAGTACTTC
>TRBD1|TRBV6-2/TRBV6-3|NA|TRBJ1-1|17
CASRRTYSGTGITEAFF
TGTGCCAGCAGACGTACATACTCCGGGACAGGGATCACTGAAGCTTTCTTT
>TRBD2|TRBV6-5|NA|TRBJ2-1|13
CTSSHSGGDDQFF
TGTACCAGCAGTCACTCGGGAGGGGATGATCAGTTCTTC
>NA|TRBV5-4|NA|TRBJ2-4|14
CASSFWADGNIQYF
TGTGCCAGCAGCTTTTGGGCGGACGGGAACATTCAGTACTTC
>NA|TRBV4-3|NA|TRBJ1-1|13
CASSQDLRIEAFF
TGCGCCAGCAGCCAAGATCTGAGGATTGAAGCTTTCTTT
>NA|TRBV20-1|NA|TRBJ2-7|11
CSASPRDEQYF
TGCAGTGCTAGTCCAAGGGACGAGCAGTACTTC
>NA|TRBV2|NA|TRBJ1-1|11
CASKANTEAFF
TGTGCCAGCAAGGCGAACACTGAAGCTTTCTTT
>NA|TRBV11-2|NA|TRBJ2-6|16
CASSSRAHSGANVPPF
TGTGCCAGCAGCTCTAGGGCCCACTCTGGGGCCAACGTCCCTCCTTTC
>NA|TRBV6-2/TRBV6-3|few|TRBJ1-5|17
CASSYSPGRGPNQPQHF
TGTGCCAGCAGTTACTCCCCGGGCAGGGGTCCCAATCAGCCCCAGCATTTT
>TRBD1|TRBV20-1|NA|TRBJ2-5|14
CSARTGEGEETQYF
TGCAGTGCTCGGACAGGGGAGGGGGAAGAGACCCAGTACTTC
>NA|TRBV10-3|NA|TRBJ1-6|15
CAISESRGSNSPLHF
TGTGCCATCAGTGAGTCGAGGGGCAGTAATTCACCCCTCCACTTT
>TRBD2|TRBV6-2/TRBV6-3|NA|TRBJ2-7|15
CASSQAGDGRYEQYF
TGTGCCAGCAGTCAAGCGGGGGACGGTCGGTACGAGCAGTACTTC